These 31 T cell receptor beta chains came from one sample sequenced in a study of early T cells in non-severe SARS-CoV-2 infection. TCRdb independently ran MiXCR on the 5' RACE reads; one entry per CDR3 protein. The table records under 75,000 distinct CDR3 sequences, approximately 13% of them present only once. Sequences were obtained from whole blood. The receptors were sampled from an adult who was a healthcare worker with PCR-confirmed SARS-CoV-2 infection or an uninfected control (not recorded which).

This clonotype has ten or more counts. The chain combines TRBV20-1 with TRBJ2-2; 7 bases are a match to TRBD1. V lost 6 bases to trimming and J lost 2 bases; unmatched junction nucleotides: 9. The germline V gene encodes CDR1 DFQATT and CDR2 SNEGSKA (reference sequence). The CDR3 sequence is 15 residues long. In DNA, the CDR3 is TGCAGTGCAACGCCGGGACAGAGAAACACCGGGGAGCTGTTTTTT. As protein: CSATPGQRNTGELFF.

V usage is TRBV20-1 and J usage is TRBJ2-1, with TRBD2 matching 9 bases. Germline V gives CDR1 DFQATT, CDR2 SNEGSKA (reference sequence). The CDR3 is 14 residues long. The trim removed 3 bases at V and 7 bases at J, leaving 7 bases unmatched. In DNA, the CDR3 is TGCAGTGCTAGCTTTGCGGGAGGGCGTAATGAGCAGTTCTTC. Translation gives CSASFAGGRNEQFF.

The sample holds many counts of this clonotype. This sequence joins TRBV28 and TRBJ2-2; 8 positions agree with TRBD1. Trimming took 8 bases from V and 6 from J; bases not matched to a gene: 8. This CDR3 comprises 14 residues. Looked up from germline, CDR1 is MDHEN and CDR2 is SYDVKM. The chain's CDR3 is CASQSGQVAGELFF. The CDR3 coding sequence is TGTGCCAGCCAATCGGGACAGGTGGCCGGGGAGCTGTTTTTT.

The rearrangement uses TRBV28 and TRBJ2-1, with D perhaps TRBD2 (6 bases). CDR1 is MDHEN, CDR2 SYDVKM, per germline. Deletions cut 2 bases from V and 5 bases from J, with 13 bases between. This CDR3 has 15 residues. The chain's CDR3 is CASSLVRERNNEQFF. CDR3 bases: TGTGCCAGCAGTTTAGTCCGGGAGCGGAACAATGAGCAGTTCTTC.

A word on this clonotype: A read error may produce the germline difference seen at one junction end. The chain joins TRBV29-1 to TRBJ2-3; D not certain. Germline CDR1 reads SQVTM; CDR2 reads ANQGSEA. This CDR3 comprises 8 residues. CDR3 coding DNA: TGCAGCGTTGAAGGTGCGGATTTT. Its translation is CSVEGADF.

This clonotype was found many times. This chain links TRBV5-1 with TRBJ2-7; a weak D match, TRBD2 (6 bases). Trimming pared 0 bases from V and 7 bases from J, leaving 11 bases between. The germline CDR1 and CDR2 sequences are SGHRS and YFSETQ. CDR3 size: 13 residues. CDR3 bases: TGCGCCAGCAGCTTGGCTGGGACTCGGGAGCAGTACTTC. Protein sequence: CASSLAGTREQYF. Variable domain in full (rest from reference TRBV5-1 and TRBJ2-7): KAGVTQTPRYLIKTRGQQVTLSCSPISGHRSVSWYQQTPGQGLQFLFEYFSETQRNKGNFPGRFSGRQFSNSRSEMNVSTLELGDSALYLCASSLAGTREQYFGPGTRLTVT.

This clonotype came up many times. The chain employs TRBV24-1 and TRBJ2-1; 8 bases agree with TRBD2. The germline V gene has CDR1 KGHDR and CDR2 SFDVKD. Unmatched junction bases numbered 9, after V lost 1 base and J lost 8 bases. The CDR3 has 16 amino acids. The CDR3 DNA is TGTGCCACCAGTGATTTTTCAGCGGGAGCGTCGCATGAGCAGTTCTTC. Its protein is CATSDFSAGASHEQFF.

The chain is built from TRBV3-1 and TRBJ2-7; possible D gene TRBD2, 5 bases. Trimming took 0 bases from V and 7 from J, leaving 10 bases between them. Germline V gene lookup returns CDR1 LGHDT and CDR2 YNNKEL (reference sequence). This CDR3 spans 13 amino acids. The CDR3 DNA follows: TGTGCCAGCAGCCAAGATACTAGGTCTGAGCAGTACTTC. Translating it yields CASSQDTRSEQYF.

This clonotype has more than one count but fewer than ten. This chain links TRBV24-1 with TRBJ2-1, with TRBD2 matching over 7 bases. CDR1 and CDR2 (germline): KGHDR, SFDVKD. This CDR3 has 12 amino acids. V was pared by 6 bases and J by 6 bases, with 1 base of the junction left unmatched. Here the CDR3 reads CATSRGGNEQFF. CDR3 coding DNA: TGTGCCACCAGTCGCGGGGGCAATGAGCAGTTCTTC.

Notes on this clonotype: At one boundary the junction diverges from the germline segment, which might be a read error. The CDR3 DNA reads as TGCAGCCCTTATAGCCACATGAACACTGACGCTTTCTTT. Translation gives CSPYSHMNTDAFF. The genes are TRBV29-1 and TRBJ1-1; no firm D call. Germline assignment: CDR1 SQVTM and CDR2 ANQGSEA. The CDR3 loop spans 13 amino acids.

V usage is TRBV11-2 and J usage is TRBJ2-5, with 8 bases fitting TRBD2. Germline V gene sequence: CDR1 SGHAT, CDR2 FQNNGV. V trimming: 5 bases; J trimming: 5 bases; junction bases outside the gene matches: 7. The length of the CDR3 is 14 residues. The CDR3 is CASSPTGGTETQYF. CDR3 nucleotides: TGTGCCAGCAGCCCAACGGGGGGGACGGAGACCCAGTACTTC. The full variable domain, its missing parts supplied by reference TRBV11-2 and TRBJ2-5, is EAGVAQSPRYKIIEKRQSVAFWCNPISGHATLYWYQQILGQGPKLLIQFQNNGVVDDSQLPKDRFSAERLKGVDSTLKIQPAKLEDSAVYLCASSPTGGTETQYFGPGTRLLVL.

This rearrangement joins TRBV6-1 to TRBJ2-3; the match to TRBD2 covers 7 bases. This CDR3 contains 17 residues. Germline V gene data show CDR1 as MNHNS and CDR2 as SASEGT. Losses at the gene ends were 1 base for V and 1 base for J; bases not matched to a gene: 8. CDR3 DNA sequence: TGTGCCAGCAGTGAAGTATTCTCTAGCGGAGGCACAGATACGCAGTATTTT. Translating it yields CASSEVFSSGGTDTQYF.

The genes are TRBV28 and TRBJ1-5; TRBD1 agrees at 8 bases. The CDR3 covers 15 residues. CDR1 and CDR2 from the germline V gene are MDHEN and SYDVKM. The V segment lost 6 bases and the J segment 3 bases; nucleotides outside the gene matches: 7. CDR3 sequence (DNA): TGTGCCAGCAGCTGGACAGGGCGGGACAATCAGCCCCAGCATTTT. This sequence encodes CASSWTGRDNQPQHF.

This clonotype was detected ten times or more. This rearrangement joins TRBV3-1 to TRBJ2-2, with 11 bases identical to TRBD2. This CDR3 contains 16 residues. The J segment lost 1 base and the V segment lost 4 bases, leaving 2 bases of the junction unmatched. Germline V gives CDR1 LGHDT, CDR2 YNNKEL (reference sequence). The CDR3 sequence is CASSLTSGRNTGELFF. The CDR3 DNA reads TGTGCCAGCAGCCTCACTAGCGGGAGGAACACCGGGGAGCTGTTTTTT. Complete variable domain (other parts from reference TRBV3-1 and TRBJ2-2): DTAVSQTPKYLVTQMGNDKSIKCEQNLGHDTMYWYKQDSKKFLKIMFSYNNKELIINETVPNRFSPKSPDKAHLNLHINSLELGDSAVYFCASSLTSGRNTGELFFGEGSRLTVL.

This clonotype was picked up many times. The V gene is TRBV10-3, the J gene TRBJ2-2, with 12 nucleotides matching TRBD2. V shed 5 bases and J 3 bases; nucleotides not matched to a gene: 7. The CDR3 runs 17 residues. Per the germline V gene, CDR1 is ENHRY and CDR2 is SYGVKD. In DNA, the CDR3 is TGTGCCATCAGTCTAGCGGGAGGGTGGTACGACACCGGGGAGCTGTTTTTT. Protein sequence: CAISLAGGWYDTGELFF.

This clonotype was seen a handful of times. The chain combines TRBV11-3 with TRBJ2-2, with TRBD2 as a possible D gene (5 bases). CDR3 length: 16 amino acids. Germline lookup yields CDR1 SGHNT and CDR2 YENEEA. V lost 3 bases to trimming and J lost 3 bases, with 14 bases between them. The CDR3 is CASSLVASTDTGELFF. The DNA of the CDR3 is TGTGCCAGCAGCTTGGTAGCGTCCACGGACACCGGGGAGCTGTTTTTT.

The genes are TRBV4-3 and TRBJ2-2; TRBD2 is a possible D gene (6 bases). This CDR3 is 13 amino acids long. Germline V lookup: CDR1 LGHNA, CDR2 YSLEER. Deletions cut 3 bases from V and 6 bases from J, with 8 bases between. The CDR3 DNA sequence: TGCGCCAGCAGCCAGTGGGAGGCCGGGGAGCTGTTTTTT. This translates into CASSQWEAGELFF.

This clonotype came up a few times. This chain joins TRBV27 and TRBJ1-2; the D is unclear. This CDR3 is built from 15 residues. Trimming removed 4 bases from V and 0 bases from J, with 12 bases in between. Germline V lookup: CDR1 MNHEY, CDR2 SMNVEV (reference sequence). CDR3 sequence reads: CASSSGGRTNYGYTF. The CDR3 DNA sequence: TGTGCCAGCAGTTCCGGAGGCAGAACTAACTATGGCTACACCTTC.

The CDR3 sequence: CSVMSSSGRLPYEQYF. CDR3 sequence (DNA): TGCAGCGTTATGAGTTCTAGCGGGAGGCTCCCCTACGAGCAGTACTTC. J is TRBJ2-7 and V is TRBV29-1, with TRBD2 matching over 11 bases. Germline V CDR1 and CDR2: SQVTM, ANQGSEA. This CDR3 has 16 amino acids. V was clipped by 5 bases and J by 2 bases; unmatched bases: 11.

This sequence joins TRBV2 and TRBJ2-2; the D is unclear. CDR3 length: 13 residues. The V gene's germline CDR1 is SNHLY and CDR2 FYNNEI. V was trimmed by 10 bases and J by 7 bases, leaving 16 bases between them. CDR3 amino acids: CATRARVSGELFF. DNA for the CDR3: TGTGCCACCCGGGCTAGGGTCAGCGGGGAGCTGTTTTTT.

This clonotype appeared a few times. CDR3 loop: CSVGSTDTQYF. The CDR3 nucleotides are TGCAGCGTGGGGAGCACAGATACGCAGTATTTT. The chain combines TRBV29-1 with TRBJ2-3; no clear D. CDR1 and CDR2 from the germline V gene are SQVTM and ANQGSEA. The ends were cut back, 6 bases at V and 0 bases at J, with 4 bases in the middle. The CDR3 extends over 11 amino acids.

This clonotype was seen a few times. The rearrangement uses TRBV20-1 and TRBJ2-5, with TRBD2 matching 9 bases. There are 13 residues in the CDR3. Germline loops: CDR1 DFQATT, CDR2 SNEGSKA (reference sequence). V lost 8 bases and J lost 3; bases outside the gene matches: 7. The CDR3 DNA reads as TGCAGTTCGTTAGCGGGAGAAAAAGAGACCCAGTACTTC. It is translated as CSSLAGEKETQYF.

This clonotype was seen at least ten times. CDR3 DNA sequence: TGTGCCAGCACCGGGGAGGGGCTGTACTATGGCTACACCTTC. It yields the protein CASTGEGLYYGYTF. V and J are TRBV28 and TRBJ1-2, with D tentatively TRBD1 (5 bases). Deletions cut 7 bases from V and 3 bases from J, with 15 bases between. Germline V gives CDR1 MDHEN, CDR2 SYDVKM. The length of the CDR3 is 14 residues.

The chain couples TRBV6-5 to TRBJ2-1; D not resolved. Looked up from germline, CDR1 is MNHEY and CDR2 is SVGAGI. CDR3 length equals 11 residues. V lost 5 bases, J lost 5 bases, and 4 bases lay in between. CDR3 nucleotides: TGTGCCAGCAGTCAGAACAATGAGCAGTTCTTC. Encoded protein: CASSQNNEQFF.

This clonotype was counted only a few times. This chain links TRBV29-1 with TRBJ1-2, with a tentative D call TRBD1 (5 bases). V was cut by 5 bases and J by 8 bases, with 18 bases left in between. Per the germline V gene, CDR1 is SQVTM and CDR2 is ANQGSEA. The CDR3 is 13 amino acids. CDR3 amino acids: CSVRVGDYGGYTF. CDR3 DNA sequence: TGCAGCGTTAGGGTAGGGGACTACGGAGGCTACACCTTC.

This clonotype came up many times. The CDR3: CASSPGTGGIGQYF. The CDR3 bases are TGTGCCAGCAGCCCCGGGACAGGGGGAATCGGGCAGTACTTC. The chain couples TRBV7-2 to TRBJ2-7; 11 nucleotides agree with TRBD1. Germline V CDR1 and CDR2: SGHTA, FQGNSA. Trimming cost V 5 bases and J 9 bases; bases outside gene matches: 9. This CDR3 contains 14 residues.

V usage is TRBV24-1 and J usage is TRBJ2-1, with 9 bases lining up with TRBD2. Looked up from germline, CDR1 is KGHDR and CDR2 is SFDVKD. The CDR3 is 14 residues long. With 5 bases clipped from V and 6 bases from J, the junction kept 4 bases outside the gene matches. Here the CDR3 DNA reads TGTGCCACCAGTGTCTCTAGCGGGGCCAATGAGCAGTTCTTC. This translates into CATSVSSGANEQFF.

The count of this clonotype is one. This chain connects TRBV25-1 to TRBJ2-3; possible D gene TRBD2, 7 bases. There are 16 residues in the CDR3. Trimming cost V 3 bases and J 4 bases, with 17 bases left between them. CDR1 and CDR2 from the germline V gene are MGHDK and SYGVNS. This chain's CDR3 is CASSDIGGGRADTQYF. As DNA, the CDR3 is TGTGCCAGCAGTGACATAGGCGGGGGCAGGGCAGATACGCAGTATTTT.

The rearrangement joins TRBV28 to TRBJ2-6; 10 nucleotides line up with TRBD1. This CDR3 contains 20 residues. CDR1 and CDR2 (germline): MDHEN, SYDVKM. After removal of 3 bases from V and 5 bases from J, the junction contained 16 bases not matched to a gene. The CDR3 DNA is TGTGCCAGCAGTTTGTACCAACCGGGACAGGGGACGGCTAGGGCCAACGTCCTGACTTTC. Its protein is CASSLYQPGQGTARANVLTF.

This clonotype was counted at least ten times. The V and J genes are TRBV18 and TRBJ1-4; 9 nucleotides agree with TRBD1. Trimming at V came to 3 bases and at J to 7 bases, leaving 6 bases not matched to a gene. This CDR3 has 15 amino acids. Germline CDR1 reads KGHSH; CDR2 reads LQKENI. The CDR3, as DNA: TGTGCCAGCTCACCCGATGGGACAGGGATTGAAAAACTGTTTTTT. It is translated as CASSPDGTGIEKLFF. Variable domain in full (rest from reference TRBV18 and TRBJ1-4): NAGVMQNPRHLVRRRGQEARLRCSPMKGHSHVYWYRQLPEEGLKFMVYLQKENIIDESGMPKERFSAEFPKEGPSILRIQQVVRGDSAAYFCASSPDGTGIEKLFFGSGTQLSVL.

This clonotype was recorded many times. The chain joins TRBV7-2 to TRBJ2-2; 9 bases map to TRBD1. The trim removed 2 bases at V and 5 bases at J, leaving 6 bases unmatched. CDR1 and CDR2 from the germline V gene are SGHTA and FQGNSA. The CDR3 sequence is 16 residues long. In nucleotides, the CDR3 is TGTGCCAGCAGCTTAACGGGACAGGGAGGTACCGGGGAGCTGTTTTTT. It yields the protein CASSLTGQGGTGELFF. Variable domain in full (rest from reference TRBV7-2 and TRBJ2-2): GAGVSQSPSNKVTEKGKDVELRCDPISGHTALYWYRQSLGQGLEFLIYFQGNSAPDKSGLPSDRFSAERTGGSVSTLTIQRTQQEDSAVYLCASSLTGQGGTGELFFGEGSRLTVL.